This T cell receptor beta chain was obtained from a study of T cell responses to AZD1222 COVID-19 vaccine. Notes on this clone: Its antigen is not identified.

Points from the study as a whole: After two AZD1222 doses, spike-specific TCR breadth and depth rose versus day 0. Among the donors, most were white British and more were female, and clonal diversity was possibly underestimated. It was only after the peak T cell response that any repertoires were sampled.

Germline CDR1 reads MNHNY; CDR2 reads SVGAGI (reference sequence). This CDR3 is built from 14 residues. V lost 0 bases, J lost 6 bases, and 12 bases lay in between. The table came from immunoSEQ multiplex PCR; TCRdb's copy has only in-frame clones and leaves some out. This table holds 20,000 or so clones, more than 80% found once. The J gene is TRBJ2-7, the V gene TRBV6-6, with D uncertain. The material sequenced was peripheral blood, taken 28 days after the second AZD1222 dose. This TCR was sampled from an adult who received the AZD1222 COVID-19 vaccine. The CDR3 loop is CASSYSTGQSEQYF. In nucleotides, the CDR3 is TGTGCCAGCAGTTACTCGACCGGGCAGAGCGAGCAGTACTTC.